Below, 21 T cell receptor beta chains from the same sample are listed, as sequenced in a study of T cell responses to AZD1222 COVID-19 vaccine. Generated by immunoSEQ multiplex PCR, the TCRdb table keeps only in-frame clones and is missing some. This table has about 97,000 clones, around nine tenths appearing once. The source was peripheral blood, collected on day 0 of AZD1222 vaccination. These receptors were taken from an adult in good health.

The gene calls are TRBV6-2 or TRBV6-3 and TRBJ2-7, with 7 bases matching TRBD1. With V trimmed by 4 bases and J by 3 bases, 12 bases remained unmatched. This CDR3 contains 16 residues. Per germline, CDR1 MNHEY and CDR2 SVGEGT. The CDR3 DNA reads TGTGCCAGCAGTTTAAGGAGGAGACAGGGTTTCTACGAGCAGTACTTC. Protein: CASSLRRRQGFYEQYF.

The chain is built from TRBV27 and TRBJ1-2; D is perhaps TRBD1 (6 bases). Germline lookup yields CDR1 MNHEY and CDR2 SMNVEV (reference sequence). V lost 5 bases, J lost 7 bases, and 20 bases lay in between. The CDR3 contains 15 residues. CDR3 coding DNA: TGTGCCAGCAGTATCAATCCTCGGGGGCAGGGTGGCTACACCTTC. Its translation: CASSINPRGQGGYTF.

The V and J genes are TRBV7-8 and TRBJ1-4; the match to TRBD1 covers 7 bases. The CDR3 loop spans 13 amino acids. V gave up 8 bases and J gave up 7 bases; unmatched junction bases: 7. Germline CDR1 SGHVS, CDR2 FQNEAQ. The DNA of the CDR3 is TGTGCCAGCCGACAGGGCCGCAGTGAAAAACTGTTTTTT. Translated, it gives CASRQGRSEKLFF.

The V gene is TRBV4-1, the J gene TRBJ2-1; the D gene could be TRBD1 or TRBD2 (7 bases each). The CDR3 loop spans 15 amino acids. V shed 4 bases and J shed 2 bases, with 12 bases lying between them. Looked up from germline, CDR1 is MGHRA and CDR2 is YSYEKL. The chain's CDR3 is CASSRGGGAYNEQFF. CDR3 in DNA: TGCGCCAGCAGCCGGGGAGGGGGCGCCTACAATGAGCAGTTCTTC.

V usage is TRBV7-2 and J usage is TRBJ2-2; D may be TRBD2 (5 bases). The CDR3 has 17 amino acids. Germline V gene lookup returns CDR1 SGHTA and CDR2 FQGNSA. Trimming shortened V by 5 bases and J by 5 bases, and 21 bases separated the two germline ends. CDR3 in amino acids: CASSPRIGTTGTGELFF. CDR3 nucleotides: TGTGCCAGCAGCCCCAGGATTGGTACCACGGGGACCGGGGAGCTGTTTTTT.

The V gene is TRBV30, the J gene TRBJ2-2, with 13 nucleotides matching TRBD2. Germline loops: CDR1 GTSNPN, CDR2 SVGIG (reference sequence). The CDR3 length is 16 residues. J lost 8 bases, V lost 1 base, and 7 bases had no gene match. The CDR3 here is CAWSAGLAGTKGELFF. Here the CDR3 DNA reads TGTGCCTGGAGTGCGGGACTAGCGGGGACAAAGGGGGAGCTGTTTTTT.

The chain couples TRBV3-1 (or the pseudogene TRBV3-2) to TRBJ2-7; D may be TRBD1 (6 bases). Germline assignment: CDR1 LGHDT and CDR2 YNNKEL (reference sequence). V was trimmed by 5 bases and J by 4 bases, leaving 18 bases between them. This CDR3 is built from 15 residues. The CDR3 DNA follows: TGTGCCAGCAGCTTGCAGGGGAATAATATGTACGAGCAGTACTTC. It yields the protein CASSLQGNNMYEQYF.

The rearrangement joins TRBV27 to TRBJ1-5; weak D call: TRBD1 (5 bases). This CDR3 comprises 16 residues. Trimming shortened V by 6 bases and J by 1 base, and 16 bases separated the two germline ends. Germline V lookup: CDR1 MNHEY, CDR2 SMNVEV (reference sequence). Written as DNA, the CDR3 is TGTGCCAGCAGCTCTATTGGGGCTTGGAGCAATCAGCCCCAGCATTTT. Its translation: CASSSIGAWSNQPQHF.

The rearrangement uses TRBV13 and TRBJ1-1; the match to TRBD1 covers 7 bases. Germline lookup yields CDR1 PRHDT and CDR2 FYEKMQ (reference sequence). The CDR3 loop spans 16 amino acids. Trimming took 4 bases from V and 6 from J; bases not matched to a gene: 14. CDR3 region: CASSSWDSPLRPEAFF. The CDR3 DNA reads as TGTGCCAGCAGCTCGTGGGACAGTCCCCTTCGACCTGAAGCTTTCTTT.

The chain couples TRBV3-1 (or the pseudogene TRBV3-2) to TRBJ1-5, with TRBD1 as a possible D gene (6 bases). V was cut by 1 base and J by 7 bases, with 14 bases left in between. Germline V CDR1 and CDR2: LGHDT, YNNKEL (reference sequence). This CDR3 comprises 15 residues. CDR3 bases: TGTGCCAGCAGCCAAGTCACAGGGCGTGGGCAGCCCCAGCATTTT. Translating gives CASSQVTGRGQPQHF.

This sequence joins TRBV6-2 or TRBV6-3 and TRBJ1-5; the D is unclear. Germline CDR1 MNHEY, CDR2 SVGEGT. Trimming took off 2 bases at V and 5 bases at J, with 13 bases between the two ends. This CDR3 contains 15 residues. The CDR3 sequence: CASSYEDARDQPQHF. The CDR3 DNA reads TGTGCCAGCAGTTACGAGGATGCCCGGGATCAGCCCCAGCATTTT.

The rearrangement links TRBV6-5 to TRBJ1-6; a weak D match, TRBD1 (5 bases). The ends were cut back, 10 bases at V and 5 bases at J, with 15 bases in the middle. The CDR3 length is 14 residues. Germline V CDR1 and CDR2: MNHEY, SVGAGI. The CDR3 protein is CATSAGEDNSPLHF. DNA of the CDR3: TGTGCCACCTCCGCGGGGGAAGATAATTCACCCCTCCACTTT.

This clone was counted a single time. The chain carries TRBV30 and TRBJ1-2, with 8 nucleotides matching TRBD1. The CDR3 runs 13 residues. V was pared by 0 bases and J by 4 bases, with 1 base of the junction left unmatched. The germline V gene has CDR1 GTSNPN and CDR2 SVGIG (reference sequence). CDR3 nucleotide sequence: TGTGCCTGGAGTGTCCAGGGGGCCTATGGCTACACCTTC. Its protein product is CAWSVQGAYGYTF.

The chain recombines TRBV2 with TRBJ2-5; 11 bases align to TRBD1. V trimming: 4 bases; J trimming: 4 bases; junction bases outside the gene matches: 5. This CDR3 spans 15 amino acids. The germline V gene has CDR1 SNHLY and CDR2 FYNNEI. CDR3 region: CASSVGTGGAETQYF. CDR3 in DNA: TGTGCCAGCAGTGTGGGGACAGGGGGGGCAGAGACCCAGTACTTC.

This chain links TRBV11-1 with TRBJ1-1, with 7 bases fitting TRBD1. Germline V CDR1 and CDR2: SGHAT, FQDESV (reference sequence). The ends lost 7 bases at V and 0 bases at J; junction bases unmatched: 5. The length of the CDR3 is 14 residues. CDR3 coding DNA: TGTGCCAGCACTGCGACAGGGTTGAACACTGAAGCTTTCTTT. It encodes CASTATGLNTEAFF. The entire variable domain, with the rest obtained from reference TRBV11-1 and TRBJ1-1, is as follows: EAEVAQSPRYKITEKSQAVAFWCDPISGHATLYWYRQILGQGPELLVQFQDESVVDDSQLPKDRFSAERLKGVDSTLKIQPAELGDSAMYLCASTATGLNTEAFFGQGTRLTVV.

This clone was detected only once. The rearrangement joins TRBV7-9 to TRBJ1-2; 10 positions match TRBD1. In germline, CDR1 is SEHNR, CDR2 FQNEAQ (reference sequence). V lost 5 bases and J lost 4; bases outside the gene matches: 10. This CDR3 has 16 residues. Here the CDR3 reads CASSTKTGTGAYGYTF. The CDR3 coding sequence is TGTGCCAGCAGCACCAAAACCGGGACAGGGGCCTATGGCTACACCTTC.

This chain joins TRBV18 and TRBJ1-6; 12 bases match TRBD1. The CDR3 sequence is 15 residues long. Germline CDR1 KGHSH, CDR2 LQKENI. V lost 6 bases, J lost 10 bases, and 7 bases stayed unmatched. CDR3 sequence: CASSPGQGAVSPLHF. Here the CDR3 DNA reads TGTGCCAGCTCTCCGGGACAGGGGGCCGTGTCACCCCTCCACTTT.

The chain has TRBV3-1 (or the pseudogene TRBV3-2) and TRBJ1-2; D possibly corresponds to TRBD1 (6 bases). V dropped 2 bases and J dropped 7 bases, with 14 bases sitting between them. This CDR3 spans 14 amino acids. The germline V gene has CDR1 LGHDT and CDR2 YNNKEL (reference sequence). The CDR3 region has the DNA TGTGCCAGCAGCCAACGACAGGCGGTCGGTGGCTACACCTTC. Translation: CASSQRQAVGGYTF.

There are a few counts of this clone. The V call is TRBV6-5, the J call TRBJ1-2; D remains unclear. Germline lookup yields CDR1 MNHEY and CDR2 SVGAGI. V dropped 7 bases and J dropped 2 bases, with 11 bases sitting between them. This CDR3 comprises 13 residues. CDR3: CASTWGLNYGYTF. CDR3 in DNA: TGTGCCAGCACCTGGGGTTTAAACTATGGCTACACCTTC.

This clone was seen once. The chain couples TRBV4-1 to TRBJ1-5; D remains ambiguous. Germline V CDR1 and CDR2: MGHRA, YSYEKL. The CDR3 is 17 residues long. With 0 bases removed from V and 3 bases from J, the gap between germline ends came to 15 bases. Written as DNA, the CDR3 is TGCGCCAGCAGCCAAGACAACACCCCAAGGAACAATCAGCCCCAGCATTTT. Protein: CASSQDNTPRNNQPQHF.

The chain employs TRBV28 and TRBJ2-7, with D hard to call. Trimming took 2 bases from V and 3 from J, leaving 11 bases between them. This CDR3 spans 14 amino acids. Germline V gene data show CDR1 as MDHEN and CDR2 as SYDVKM. The CDR3 is CASSLAAASYEQYF. DNA for the CDR3: TGTGCCAGCAGTTTAGCGGCGGCTAGCTACGAGCAGTACTTC.